This T cell receptor beta chain came from a study of radiation and T cells in renal cell carcinoma. V was clipped by 5 bases and J by 4 bases, with 21 bases between them. The CDR3 totals 17 residues. Germline CDR1 SGHTA, CDR2 FQGNSA. Clones were read by immunoSEQ multiplex PCR, and TCRdb kept only the in-frame ones, dropping some. The sample holds some 15,000 clones, roughly 57% seen once. The treatment here: treatment-naive control, cytoreductive nephrectomy. This chain uses TRBV7-2 with TRBJ2-1; no clear D gene. This clonotype was obtained from a man aged 40-49 years with renal cell carcinoma. The specimen was tumor tissue, collected from a patient whose treatment was nephrectomy without radiotherapy. This CDR3 reads CASSRASATVSYNEQFF. Written as DNA, the CDR3 is TGTGCCAGCAGCCGGGCCTCGGCCACAGTTTCTTACAATGAGCAGTTCTTC.